This T cell receptor beta chain stems from a study of T-cell memory formation after mild COVID-19. Study information: Clusters of TCRs were largely donor specific. Whole-study results and caveats: CD8+ contracting clones occupied EMRA, while CD4+ ones occupied mainly CM and EM.

Concerning this clonotype: Its antigen is as yet unknown.

TCRdb independently ran MiXCR on the 5' RACE reads; one entry per CDR3 protein. The sample records approximately 260,000 distinct CDR3 sequences, 18% being singletons. Germline V CDR1 and CDR2: MNHEY, SMNVEV (reference sequence). After removal of 4 bases from V and 4 bases from J, the junction contained 5 bases not matched to a gene. There are 15 residues in the CDR3. The chain carries TRBV27 and TRBJ2-7, with 12 bases matching TRBD1. The receptor's source is a man younger than 30 who had mild COVID-19 (a few samples of this study predate the infection). Cell type and time point are not known. Sequenced: PBMCs or a T cell subset sorted from them (not recorded which). Written as DNA, the CDR3 is TGTGCCAGCAGTTACCGGGACAGGGGGCTTTACGAGCAGTACTTC. It translates to CASSYRDRGLYEQYF.